Sequencing of this T cell receptor (beta chain) was carried out in a study of blood T cells in healthy people across ages. Study-level points and caveats: Strongly correlated with naive T cell percentage was TCR beta diversity. While age rose, TCR beta diversity per million T cells dropped in a roughly linear way.

In terms of origin and age, donors were healthy Caucasian individuals from Russia aged about 6 to 90. Germline V gene sequence: CDR1 MNHEY, CDR2 SVGEGT. This CDR3 has 15 amino acids. Trimming cost V 6 bases and J 4 bases; bases outside gene matches: 10. This clonotype was observed at least ten times. What it binds is unknown. Then a second PCR, running about 6 to 12 cycles, was carried out with a sample-barcoded 5' primer and a J-beta primer mix. Template switching added a 12-random-nucleotide identifier to every cDNA molecule. TCRdb reprocessed the 5' RACE reads via MiXCR and lists one record per CDR3 protein. The sample includes some 790,000 distinct CDR3 sequences, about 28% of them seen just once.

The receptor comes from a woman of 80 years or more in good health. The chain employs TRBV6-2 or TRBV6-3 and TRBJ2-3; 7 bases are a match to TRBD1. What was sequenced was blood. CDR3 amino acids: CASRPWDSRADTQYF. The CDR3 coding sequence is TGTGCCAGCAGACCGTGGGACAGTAGGGCAGATACGCAGTATTTT.